The 29 T cell receptor beta chains in this list originate from one sample, sequenced in a study of CD4 and CD8 cells across lung adenocarcinoma regions. TCRdb re-called the PCR reads with MiXCR, one entry per CDR3 protein. Of some 25,000 distinct CDR3 sequences in the sample, 45% to 50% were seen once. Sequences were obtained from CD8+ T cells from the center of a lung tumor. The source of these receptors is a male donor with lung adenocarcinoma. The CD4 and CD8 labels of this study may be unreliable.

This chain joins TRBV4-1 and TRBJ2-1; maybe TRBD2 (5 bases). Trimming took 1 base from V and 6 from J, leaving 13 bases between them. The CDR3 spans 15 residues. The germline V gene encodes CDR1 MGHRA and CDR2 YSYEKL. CDR3 coding DNA: TGCGCCAGCAGCCAAGTCCAGGACTTAAGCAATGAGCAGTTCTTC. Translated: CASSQVQDLSNEQFF.

This clonotype was counted between two and nine times. J is TRBJ2-4 and V is TRBV7-2; D gene unclear. The CDR3 runs to 11 residues. Germline loops: CDR1 SGHTA, CDR2 FQGNSA. Trimming took 5 bases from V and 8 from J, leaving 7 bases between them. CDR3 amino acids: CASSLSDIQYF. In DNA, the CDR3 is TGTGCCAGCAGCCTATCGGACATTCAGTACTTC.

This clonotype was seen more than once but under ten times. The rearrangement links TRBV10-3 to TRBJ2-7, with TRBD2 matching 8 bases. This CDR3 contains 13 residues. Germline assignment: CDR1 ENHRY and CDR2 SYGVKD. The CDR3 nucleotides read TGTACGACTCGGGGGGGGGCCTCCTACGAGCAGTACTTC. Protein sequence: CTTRGGASYEQYF.

This clonotype was recorded many times. The rearrangement joins TRBV4-2 to TRBJ2-1; no clear D. V lost 1 base and J lost 1, with 11 bases in between. This CDR3 has 16 residues. Germline CDR1 is LGHNA and CDR2 is YNFKEQ. The CDR3 sequence: CASSQVVALSYNEQFF. CDR3 in DNA: TGTGCCAGCAGCCAAGTGGTAGCTTTATCCTACAATGAGCAGTTCTTC.

This clonotype was observed at least ten times. This chain uses TRBV4-1 with TRBJ2-1, with 7 bases identical to TRBD2. The ends lost 7 bases at V and 0 bases at J; junction bases unmatched: 3. The CDR3 extends over 14 amino acids. Germline lookup yields CDR1 MGHRA and CDR2 YSYEKL. The CDR3: CASTLADSYNEQFF. The DNA for the CDR3 is TGCGCCAGCACCCTAGCGGACTCCTACAATGAGCAGTTCTTC.

The chain carries TRBV11-3 and TRBJ2-1; D call uncertain. The closer fit of TRBJ2-5 to the DNA end suggests the J call may be wrong. The CDR3 has 12 residues. Germline CDR1 and CDR2: SGHNT and YENEEA. DNA for the CDR3: TGTGCCAGCTCCTCCCCATCAGGGACCCAGTACTTC. It specifies CASSSPSGTQYF.

This clonotype was seen only a few times. The junction departs from germline at one end; a sequencing error may be responsible. The chain is built from TRBV28 and TRBJ2-1; D is unresolved. The CDR3 sequence is 9 residues long. CDR1 is MDHEN, CDR2 SYDVKM, per germline. The CDR3 coding sequence is TGTGCCCAGATAATTAAAAAAAAATTT. It is translated as CAQIIKKKF.

The genes are TRBV6-1 and TRBJ2-2; D unclear. The CDR3 is 14 residues long. V lost 0 bases and J 0 bases, leaving 2 bases between the germline ends. Looked up from germline, CDR1 is MNHNS and CDR2 is SASEGT. The CDR3 spells CASSEAANTGELFF. The CDR3 DNA reads as TGTGCCAGCAGTGAAGCTGCGAACACCGGGGAGCTGTTTTTT.

In regard to this clonotype: Here the CDR3 omits its conserved ending phenylalanine or tryptophan, so a read error is the likely source. Because the CDR3's place on the DNA is in doubt, the DNA is left out and the CDR3 is given as listed by TCRdb. J is TRBJ2-1 and V is TRBV15. The length of the CDR3 is 22 amino acids, counting both ends. Germline V gives CDR1 LNHNV, CDR2 YYDKDF (reference sequence). CDR3: CATKPGYFFFLNIFSRDGILPC.

This clonotype showed up just a few times. The gene calls are TRBV7-2 and TRBJ2-3; D ambiguous. This CDR3 is built from 13 residues. The germline CDR1 and CDR2 sequences are SGHTA and FQGNSA. The ends were cut back, 4 bases at V and 4 bases at J, with 9 bases in the middle. Here the CDR3 DNA reads TGTGCCAGCAGCTCGTACTATGCAGATACGCAGTATTTT. Protein product: CASSSYYADTQYF.

The rearrangement links TRBV10-2 to TRBJ2-3; a possible D gene is TRBD2 (8 bases). Germline V gene sequence: CDR1 WSHSY, CDR2 SAAADI. The V end lost 4 bases, the J end lost 11 bases, and 28 bases lay between the germline ends. This CDR3 has 17 residues. Written as DNA, the CDR3 is TGCGCCAGCAGTGCCGGGGGAGGGGGACTAGGGGGCAATGAGCAGTATTTT. It is translated as CASSAGGGGLGGNEQYF.

The chain links TRBV6-1 to TRBJ1-5; D is uncertain. The V gene's germline CDR1 is MNHNS and CDR2 SASEGT. Trimming cost V 5 bases and J 2 bases, with 13 bases left between them. The CDR3 has 15 amino acids. The CDR3 bases are TGTGCCAGCAGTCCTAGGCCCGTCGGCAATCAGCCCCAGCATTTT. Protein sequence: CASSPRPVGNQPQHF.

This clonotype was found once. One end of the junction varies from germline; a read error may be responsible. CDR3 loop: CVSSVVQGASYTF. In DNA form, the CDR3 reads TGTGTCAGCAGCGTCGTACAGGGGGCGAGCTACACCTTC. This rearrangement joins TRBV7-8 to TRBJ1-2, with 9 bases matching TRBD1. Germline V gene data show CDR1 as SGHVS and CDR2 as FQNEAQ. CDR3 size: 13 residues.

A few counts support this clonotype. The CDR3 is CASSQVFNEAFF. The CDR3 bases are TGTGCCAGCAGCCAAGTCTTCAATGAAGCTTTCTTT. The chain is built from TRBV14 and TRBJ1-1; D call uncertain. Trimming took off 1 base at V and 7 bases at J, with 7 bases between the two ends. Germline assignment: CDR1 SGHDN and CDR2 FVKESK. This CDR3 is 12 amino acids long. Filled out from reference TRBV14 and TRBJ1-1, the complete variable domain reads EAGVTQFPSHSVIEKGQTVTLRCDPISGHDNLYWYRRVMGKEIKFLLHFVKESKQDESGMPNNRFLAERTGGTYSTLKVQPAELEDSGVYFCASSQVFNEAFFGQGTRLTVV.

The gene calls are TRBV20-1 and TRBJ2-7; a possible D gene is TRBD2 (6 bases). V lost 3 bases and J lost 4, with 16 bases in between. CDR3 length equals 14 residues. Germline values: CDR1 DFQATT, CDR2 SNEGSKA (reference sequence). The CDR3 region has the DNA TGCAGTGCTAGCATACAAGGGCGGGGATACGAGCAGTACTTC. Its translation: CSASIQGRGYEQYF.

This clonotype was seen at least ten times. This chain joins TRBV6-1 and TRBJ2-1; D is ambiguous. The V end was cut by 5 bases, the J end by 8 bases, with 10 bases between. Per the germline V gene, CDR1 is MNHNS and CDR2 is SASEGT. The CDR3 covers 12 residues. The CDR3 DNA is TGTGCCAGCAGTCCTCCCAAGTATGAGCAGTTCTTC. Protein sequence: CASSPPKYEQFF.

The chain uses TRBV27 and TRBJ1-6; D gene uncertain. V gave up 2 bases and J gave up 8 bases, with 13 bases separating them. CDR3 length: 15 amino acids. CDR1 MNHEY and CDR2 SMNVEV come from the germline V gene (reference sequence). CDR3 DNA sequence: TGTGCCAGCAGTTTACACGGGAGCAGAGATTCACCCCTCCACTTT. It translates to CASSLHGSRDSPLHF.

This clonotype has only a few counts. The J gene is TRBJ2-1, the V gene TRBV10-3, with D perhaps matching TRBD1 (6 bases). The end of the DNA fits TRBJ2-7 better, so the J call may be wrong. The CDR3 totals 15 residues. CDR1 and CDR2 from the germline V gene are ENHRY and SYGVKD. CDR3 protein: CAISDIQGLLYEQYF. CDR3 bases: TGTGCCATCAGTGACATACAGGGTCTTCTCTACGAGCAGTACTTC.

This clonotype was counted a few times. This chain uses TRBV10-2 with TRBJ2-1, with TRBD2 as a possible D gene (5 bases). The V end was cut by 2 bases, the J end by 6 bases, with 8 bases between. CDR3 length equals 13 residues. Germline CDR1 and CDR2: WSHSY and SAAADI. The CDR3 region is CASSELGSNEQFF. In DNA, the CDR3 is TGCGCCAGCAGTGAGCTGGGGAGCAATGAGCAGTTCTTC.

This clonotype was seen ten or more times. The rearrangement links TRBV6-1 to TRBJ2-5; D perhaps matches TRBD1 (5 bases). The CDR3 totals 13 residues. Germline V gene sequence: CDR1 MNHNS, CDR2 SASEGT. V was clipped by 2 bases and J by 9 bases, with 13 bases between them. CDR3 region: CASSEYQGRAQYF. CDR3 DNA: TGTGCCAGCAGTGAATATCAGGGCAGGGCCCAGTACTTC.

J is TRBJ2-4 and V is TRBV7-8; maybe TRBD1 (6 bases). Trimming took 7 bases from V and 13 from J, leaving 17 bases between them. CDR1 SGHVS and CDR2 FQNEAQ come from the germline V gene. The CDR3 extends over 12 amino acids. The CDR3 region has the DNA TGTGCCAGCACAGGGGTGAGGAGTCCCCAGTACTTC. It codes for CASTGVRSPQYF.

This clonotype was seen repeatedly, ten times or more. The chain has TRBV6-1 and TRBJ2-1; 7 bases fit TRBD1. The last part of the DNA fits TRBJ2-7 better; the J call may be wrong. The CDR3 extends over 15 amino acids. CDR1 and CDR2 from the germline V gene are MNHNS and SASEGT. The CDR3 spells CASSESWGQTYEQYF. CDR3 nucleotides: TGTGCCAGCAGTGAATCCTGGGGACAGACCTACGAGCAGTACTTC.

With respect to this clonotype: A much larger clone lies a single base off, so this may be a read error. The chain employs TRBV12-3 or TRBV12-4 and TRBJ2-2, with a tentative D call TRBD2 (6 bases). This CDR3 has 15 residues. Trimming took off 3 bases at V and 7 bases at J, with 15 bases between the two ends. The chain's CDR3 is CASSFPSGQIGELFF. The CDR3 DNA follows: TGTGCCAGCAGTTTTCCGAGCGGGCAGATCGGGGAGCTGTTTTTT.

This chain links TRBV25-1 with TRBJ1-2; D gene unclear. V was trimmed by 5 bases and J by 7 bases, leaving 26 bases between them. The length of the CDR3 is 17 residues. Germline lookup yields CDR1 MGHDK and CDR2 SYGVNS. CDR3 residues: CASSPGSYEERRLGYTF. CDR3 DNA sequence: TGTGCCAGCAGTCCCGGTTCGTATGAGGAAAGGAGACTTGGCTACACCTTC.

A few counts support this clonotype. This chain links TRBV15 with TRBJ2-5, with 10 bases lining up with TRBD1. Looked up from germline, CDR1 is LNHNV and CDR2 is YYDKDF (reference sequence). This CDR3 is built from 17 residues. Trimming cost V 2 bases and J 5 bases; bases outside gene matches: 11. The CDR3 bases are TGTGCCACCAGCAGATCGAGGACAGGGGGTGTTTATGAGACCCAGTACTTC. Its translation: CATSRSRTGGVYETQYF. The variable domain in full, with the rest retrieved from reference TRBV15 and TRBJ2-5, is DAMVIQNPRYQVTQFGKPVTLSCSQTLNHNVMYWYQQKSSQAPKLLFHYYDKDFNNEADTPDNFQSRRPNTSFCFLDIRSPGLGDTAMYLCATSRSRTGGVYETQYFGPGTRLLVL.

This clonotype was seen repeatedly, ten times or more. The chain recombines TRBV4-1 with TRBJ2-5; TRBD2 agrees at 12 bases. Looked up from germline, CDR1 is MGHRA and CDR2 is YSYEKL. There are 16 residues in the CDR3. V trimming: 1 base; J trimming: 7 bases; junction bases outside the gene matches: 7. The CDR3 reads CASSQGLAGAPRTQYF. The CDR3 region has the DNA TGCGCCAGCAGCCAAGGACTAGCGGGAGCCCCCCGGACCCAGTACTTC.

The chain uses TRBV11-2 and TRBJ2-5, with 7 bases that match TRBD2. The V and J ends lost 1 base and 5 bases, in that order; junction bases with no gene match: 10. The CDR3 spans 16 residues. Germline lookup yields CDR1 SGHAT and CDR2 FQNNGV. The CDR3 nucleotides are TGTGCCAGCAGCTTAGTCGGAGCGGGGCTAGGTGAGACCCAGTACTTC. As protein: CASSLVGAGLGETQYF.

The gene calls are TRBV25-1 and TRBJ2-1, with 8 bases aligning to TRBD1. This CDR3 region has 13 residues. Germline V gene data show CDR1 as MGHDK and CDR2 as SYGVNS. V lost 6 bases and J lost 10; bases outside the gene matches: 8. The CDR3 DNA is TGTGCCAGCAGCATACAGGGGGTAAAAGAGCAGTTCTTC. Its translation is CASSIQGVKEQFF.

J is TRBJ2-1 and V is TRBV25-1; 14 nucleotides line up with TRBD2. The CDR3 is 16 amino acids. With 8 bases clipped from V and 6 bases from J, the junction kept 9 bases outside the gene matches. Germline CDR1 and CDR2: MGHDK and SYGVNS. The CDR3 DNA is TGTGCCAGCTCTCCCGGACTAGCGGGAGGTAGCAATGAGCAGTTCTTC. This translates into CASSPGLAGGSNEQFF.